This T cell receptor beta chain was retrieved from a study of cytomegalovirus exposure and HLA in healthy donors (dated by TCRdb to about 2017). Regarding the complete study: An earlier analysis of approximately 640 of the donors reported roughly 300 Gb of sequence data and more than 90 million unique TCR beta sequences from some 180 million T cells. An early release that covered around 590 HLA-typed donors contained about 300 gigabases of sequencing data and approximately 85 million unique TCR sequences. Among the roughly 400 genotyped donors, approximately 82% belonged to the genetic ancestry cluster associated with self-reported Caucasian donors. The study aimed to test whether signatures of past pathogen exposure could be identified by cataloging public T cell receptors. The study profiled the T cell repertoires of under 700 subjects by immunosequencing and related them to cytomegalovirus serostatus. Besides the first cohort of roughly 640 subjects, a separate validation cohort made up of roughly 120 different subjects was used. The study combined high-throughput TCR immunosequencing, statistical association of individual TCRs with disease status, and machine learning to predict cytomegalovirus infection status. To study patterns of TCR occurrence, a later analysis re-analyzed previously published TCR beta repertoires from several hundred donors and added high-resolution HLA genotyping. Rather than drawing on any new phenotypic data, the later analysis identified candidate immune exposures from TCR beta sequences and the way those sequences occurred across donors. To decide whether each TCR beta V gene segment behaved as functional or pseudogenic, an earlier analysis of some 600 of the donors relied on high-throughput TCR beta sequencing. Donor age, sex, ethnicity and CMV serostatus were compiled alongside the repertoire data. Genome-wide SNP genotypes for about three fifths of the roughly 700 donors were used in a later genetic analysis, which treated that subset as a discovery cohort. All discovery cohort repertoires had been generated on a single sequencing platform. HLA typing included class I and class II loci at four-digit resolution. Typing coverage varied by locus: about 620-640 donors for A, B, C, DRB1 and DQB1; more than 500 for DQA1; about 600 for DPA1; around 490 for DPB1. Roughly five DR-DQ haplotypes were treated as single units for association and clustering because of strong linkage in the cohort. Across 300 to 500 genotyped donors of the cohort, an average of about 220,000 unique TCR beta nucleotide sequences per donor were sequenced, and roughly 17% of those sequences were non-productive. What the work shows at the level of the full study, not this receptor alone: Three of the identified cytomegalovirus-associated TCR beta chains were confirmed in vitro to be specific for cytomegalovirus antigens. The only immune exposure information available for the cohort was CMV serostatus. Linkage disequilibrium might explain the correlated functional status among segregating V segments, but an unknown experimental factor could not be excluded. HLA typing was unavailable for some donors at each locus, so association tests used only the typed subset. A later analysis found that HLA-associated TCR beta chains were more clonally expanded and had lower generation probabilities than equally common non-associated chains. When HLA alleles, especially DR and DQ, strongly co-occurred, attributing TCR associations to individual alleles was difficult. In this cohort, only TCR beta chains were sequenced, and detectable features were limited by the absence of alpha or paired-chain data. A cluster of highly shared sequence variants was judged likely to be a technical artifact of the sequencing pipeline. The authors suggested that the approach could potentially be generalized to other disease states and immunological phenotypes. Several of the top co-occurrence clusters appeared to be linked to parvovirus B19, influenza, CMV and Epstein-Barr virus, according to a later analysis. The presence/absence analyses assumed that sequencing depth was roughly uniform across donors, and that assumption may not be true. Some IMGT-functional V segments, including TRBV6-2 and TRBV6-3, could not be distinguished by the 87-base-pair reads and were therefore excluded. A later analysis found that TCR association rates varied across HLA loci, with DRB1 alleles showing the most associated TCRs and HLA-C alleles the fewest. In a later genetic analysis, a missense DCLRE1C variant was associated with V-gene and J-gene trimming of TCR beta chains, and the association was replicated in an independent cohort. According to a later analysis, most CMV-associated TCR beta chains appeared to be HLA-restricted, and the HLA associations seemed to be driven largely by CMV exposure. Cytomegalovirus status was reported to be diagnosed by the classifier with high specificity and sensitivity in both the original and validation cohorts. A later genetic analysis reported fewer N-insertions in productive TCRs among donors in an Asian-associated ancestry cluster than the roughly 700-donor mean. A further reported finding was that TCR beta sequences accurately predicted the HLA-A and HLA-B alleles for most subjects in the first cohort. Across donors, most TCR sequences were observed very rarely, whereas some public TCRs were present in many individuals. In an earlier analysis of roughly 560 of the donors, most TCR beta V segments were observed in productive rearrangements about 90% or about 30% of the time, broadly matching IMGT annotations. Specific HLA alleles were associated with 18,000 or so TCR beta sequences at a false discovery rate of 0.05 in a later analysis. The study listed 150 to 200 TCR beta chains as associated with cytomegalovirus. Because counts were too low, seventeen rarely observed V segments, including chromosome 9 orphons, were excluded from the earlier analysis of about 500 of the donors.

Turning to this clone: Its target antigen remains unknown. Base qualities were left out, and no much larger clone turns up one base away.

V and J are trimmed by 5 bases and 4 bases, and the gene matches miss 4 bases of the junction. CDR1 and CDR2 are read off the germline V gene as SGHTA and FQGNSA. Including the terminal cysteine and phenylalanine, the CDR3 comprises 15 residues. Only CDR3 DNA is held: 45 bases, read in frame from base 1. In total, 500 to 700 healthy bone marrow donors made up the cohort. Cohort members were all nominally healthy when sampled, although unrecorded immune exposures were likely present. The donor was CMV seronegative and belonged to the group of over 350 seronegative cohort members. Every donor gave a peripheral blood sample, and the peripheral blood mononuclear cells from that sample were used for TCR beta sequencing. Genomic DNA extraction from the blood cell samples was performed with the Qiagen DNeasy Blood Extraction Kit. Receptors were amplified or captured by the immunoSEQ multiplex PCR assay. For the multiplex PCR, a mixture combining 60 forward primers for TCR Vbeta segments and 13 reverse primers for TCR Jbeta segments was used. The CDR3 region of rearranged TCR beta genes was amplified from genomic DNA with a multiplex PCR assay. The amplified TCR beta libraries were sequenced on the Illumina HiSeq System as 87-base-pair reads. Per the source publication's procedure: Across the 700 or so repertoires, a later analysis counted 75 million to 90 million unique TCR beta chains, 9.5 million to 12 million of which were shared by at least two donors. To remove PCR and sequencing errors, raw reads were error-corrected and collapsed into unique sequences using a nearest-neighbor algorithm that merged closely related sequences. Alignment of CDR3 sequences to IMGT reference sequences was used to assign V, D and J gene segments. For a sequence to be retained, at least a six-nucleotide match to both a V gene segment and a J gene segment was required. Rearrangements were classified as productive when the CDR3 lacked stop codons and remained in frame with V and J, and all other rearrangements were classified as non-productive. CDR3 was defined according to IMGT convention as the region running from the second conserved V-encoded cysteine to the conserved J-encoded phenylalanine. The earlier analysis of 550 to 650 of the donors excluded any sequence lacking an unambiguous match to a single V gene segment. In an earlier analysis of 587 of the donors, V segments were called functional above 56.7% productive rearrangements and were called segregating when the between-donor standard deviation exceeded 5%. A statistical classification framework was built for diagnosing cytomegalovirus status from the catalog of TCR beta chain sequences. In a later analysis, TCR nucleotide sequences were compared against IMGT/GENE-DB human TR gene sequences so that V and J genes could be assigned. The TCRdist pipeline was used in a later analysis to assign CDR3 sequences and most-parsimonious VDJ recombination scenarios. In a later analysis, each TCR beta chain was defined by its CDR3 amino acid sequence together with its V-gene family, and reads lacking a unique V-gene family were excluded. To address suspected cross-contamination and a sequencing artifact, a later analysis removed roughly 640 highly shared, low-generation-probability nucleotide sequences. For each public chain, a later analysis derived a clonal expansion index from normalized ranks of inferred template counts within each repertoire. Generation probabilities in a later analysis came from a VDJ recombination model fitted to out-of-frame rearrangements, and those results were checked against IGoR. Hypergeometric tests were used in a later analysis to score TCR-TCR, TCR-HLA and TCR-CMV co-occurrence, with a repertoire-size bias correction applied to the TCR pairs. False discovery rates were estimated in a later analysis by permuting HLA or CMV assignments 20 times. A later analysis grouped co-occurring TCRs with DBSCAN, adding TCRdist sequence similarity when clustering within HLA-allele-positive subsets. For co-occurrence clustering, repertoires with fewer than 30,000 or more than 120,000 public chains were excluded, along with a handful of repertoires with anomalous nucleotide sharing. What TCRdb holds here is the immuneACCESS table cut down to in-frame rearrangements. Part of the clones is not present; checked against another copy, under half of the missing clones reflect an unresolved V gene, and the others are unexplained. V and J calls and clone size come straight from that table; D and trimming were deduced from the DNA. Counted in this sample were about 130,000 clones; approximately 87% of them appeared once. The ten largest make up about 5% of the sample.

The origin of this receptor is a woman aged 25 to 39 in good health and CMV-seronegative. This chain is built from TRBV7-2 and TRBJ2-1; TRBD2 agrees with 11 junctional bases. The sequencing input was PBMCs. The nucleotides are TGTGCCAGCAGCCCACGGACTAGCGGGTACAATGAGCAGTTCTTC. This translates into CASSPRTSGYNEQFF.